The TCR beta chain under discussion was sequenced for a study of cytomegalovirus exposure and HLA in healthy donors. Points from the study as a whole: A later analysis found most CMV-associated TCR beta chains apparently HLA-restricted. A later analysis reportedly found fewer N-insertions in an Asian-associated ancestry cluster than the approximately 700-donor mean.

Vbeta (60) and Jbeta (13) primers were used in the PCR. Generated by immunoSEQ multiplex PCR, the TCRdb table keeps only in-frame clones and is missing some. This sample has under 200,000 clones, with roughly 79% found just once. This clone has only a few counts. What it recognizes is unknown. The CDR3 runs to 11 residues. Germline lookup yields CDR1 LNHDA and CDR2 SQIVND (reference sequence). The ends were cut back, 3 bases at V and 3 bases at J, with 3 bases in the middle. The chain uses TRBV19 and TRBJ2-7; no firm D call. The source of this sequence is a woman aged 30 to 39 in good health and CMV-seropositive. The sequenced sample consisted of PBMCs. CDR3 in DNA: TGTGCCAGTAGTATCGGCTACGAGCAGTACTTC. Protein sequence: CASSIGYEQYF.